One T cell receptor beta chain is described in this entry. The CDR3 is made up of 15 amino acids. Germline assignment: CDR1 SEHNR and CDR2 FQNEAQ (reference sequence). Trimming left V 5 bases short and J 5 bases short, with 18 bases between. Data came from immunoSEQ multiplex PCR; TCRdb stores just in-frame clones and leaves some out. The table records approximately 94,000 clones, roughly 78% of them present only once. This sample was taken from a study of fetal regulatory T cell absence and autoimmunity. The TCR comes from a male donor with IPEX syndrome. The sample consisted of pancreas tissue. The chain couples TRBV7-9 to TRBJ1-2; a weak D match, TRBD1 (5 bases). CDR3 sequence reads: CASSVGAEVGYGYTF. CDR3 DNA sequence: TGTGCCAGCAGCGTAGGGGCGGAGGTTGGGTATGGCTACACCTTC.